Sequencing of this T cell receptor (beta chain) was carried out in a study of identical twins. General study results and limits: Because invariant MAIT and iNKT cells could be present, zero-insertion analyses could be partly confounded.

Comments on this clonotype: Its specificity is unknown.

TCRdb reprocessed the 5' RACE reads with MiXCR, giving one entry per CDR3 protein. The sample records hundreds of thousands of distinct CDR3 sequences, about 18% being singletons. There are 17 residues in the CDR3. CDR1 is SGHRS, CDR2 YFSETQ, per germline. The J segment lost 4 bases and the V segment lost 3 bases, leaving 7 bases of the junction unmatched. These same records also appear under a second study, on T cells expressing NK-cell markers. That paper notes: The authors derived TCR beta repertoires from sorted CD3+CD56+NKG2C+, CD3+CD56+NKG2C- and CD3+CD56-NKG2C+ T cells.

Sequenced sample: PBMCs. This clonotype originated in a woman aged 18-29 years in good health. This sequence joins TRBV5-1 and TRBJ2-5; 15 bases align to TRBD2. The CDR3 is CASSSPGTSGRLETQYF. The CDR3 nucleotides are TGCGCCAGCAGCTCCCCCGGGACTAGCGGGAGGCTAGAGACCCAGTACTTC.